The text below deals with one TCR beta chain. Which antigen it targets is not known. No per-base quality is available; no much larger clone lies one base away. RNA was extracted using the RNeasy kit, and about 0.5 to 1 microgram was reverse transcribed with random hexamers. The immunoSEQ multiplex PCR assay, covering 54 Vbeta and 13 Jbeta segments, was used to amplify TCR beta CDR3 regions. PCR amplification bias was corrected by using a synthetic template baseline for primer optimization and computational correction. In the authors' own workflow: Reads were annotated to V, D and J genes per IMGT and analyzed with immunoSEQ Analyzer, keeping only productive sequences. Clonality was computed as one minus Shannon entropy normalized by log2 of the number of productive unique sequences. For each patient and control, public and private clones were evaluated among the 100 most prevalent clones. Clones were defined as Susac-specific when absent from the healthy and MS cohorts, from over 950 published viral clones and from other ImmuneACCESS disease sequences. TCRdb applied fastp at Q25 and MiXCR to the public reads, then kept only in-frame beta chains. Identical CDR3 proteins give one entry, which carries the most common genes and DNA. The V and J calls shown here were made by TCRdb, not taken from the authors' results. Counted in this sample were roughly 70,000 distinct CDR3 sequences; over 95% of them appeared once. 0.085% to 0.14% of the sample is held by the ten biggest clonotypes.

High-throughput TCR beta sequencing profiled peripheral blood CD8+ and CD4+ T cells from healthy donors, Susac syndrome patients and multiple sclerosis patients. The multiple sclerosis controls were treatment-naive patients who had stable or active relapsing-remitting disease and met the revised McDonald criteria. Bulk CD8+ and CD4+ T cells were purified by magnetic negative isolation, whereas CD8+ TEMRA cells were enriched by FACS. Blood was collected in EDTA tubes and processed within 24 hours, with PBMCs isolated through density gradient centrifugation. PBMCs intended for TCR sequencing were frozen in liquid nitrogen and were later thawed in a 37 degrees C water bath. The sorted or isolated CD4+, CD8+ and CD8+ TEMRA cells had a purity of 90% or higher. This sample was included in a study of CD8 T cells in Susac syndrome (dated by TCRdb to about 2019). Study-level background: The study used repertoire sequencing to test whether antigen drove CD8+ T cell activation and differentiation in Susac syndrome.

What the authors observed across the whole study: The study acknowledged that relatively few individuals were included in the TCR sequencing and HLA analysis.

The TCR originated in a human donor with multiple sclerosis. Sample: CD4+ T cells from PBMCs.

CDR3 region: CASSLGQAPYNEQFF. DNA sequence: TGTGCCAGCAGTTTAGGACAGGCCCCCTACAATGAGCAGTTCTTC. Here the chain combines TRBV28 and TRBJ2-1, with 7 bases in between that match TRBD1. In the germline V gene, CDR1 corresponds to MDHEN and CDR2 to SYDVKM. The CDR3 spans 15 residues, from the cysteine through the phenylalanine. Only CDR3 DNA remains: 45 bases, in frame from the first base. V trim: 2 bases; J trim: 2 bases; unmatched bases: 3.